Below, one T cell receptor beta chain is given with its context. No antigen is known for it. RNA transcripts served as the template for amplifying TCR beta CDR3 regions. TCR CDR3 regions were first amplified by RT-PCR with HTBI primers. TCRdb recomputed calls from the multiplex PCR reads with MiXCR, one row per CDR3 protein. This sample has 730,000 or so distinct CDR3 sequences, with 15% to 20% found just once. The sample comes from a study of T cells in Graves' hyperthyroidism and ophthalmopathy. Whole-study findings and limits: A 13 V-J model separated ophthalmopathy from stable hyperthyroidism.

Germline V gene sequence: CDR1 DFQATT, CDR2 SNEGSKA (reference sequence). Trimming at V came to 8 bases and at J to 5 bases, leaving 8 bases not matched to a gene. There are 13 residues in the CDR3. The chain has TRBV20-1 and TRBJ2-7, with 11 positions matching TRBD1. This clonotype originated in a woman between 45 and 60 years old with Graves' hyperthyroidism that later progressed to Graves' ophthalmopathy. Sequenced material: blood. This chain's CDR3 is CSTLRTGGHEQYF. The CDR3 region has the DNA TGCAGTACGCTACGGACAGGGGGCCACGAGCAGTACTTC.